This T cell receptor beta chain was obtained from a study of blood T cell repertoires in COVID-19. Across the whole study: COVID-19 samples from acute and convalescent phases originated in the United States, Italy and Spain. T cells, B-cell-depleted T cells, or PBMCs provided the cDNA or gDNA that served as material.

Method: immunoSEQ multiplex PCR; TCRdb's copy keeps in-frame clones and lacks some. The data show a few hundred thousand clones, 65% to 85% seen once. Self-reported history from a screening survey and questionnaire set each donor's cohort. Sequences were obtained from PBMCs or T cells enriched from blood (not recorded which). The source of this sequence is a man in his forties or fifties who had recovered from COVID-19.

CDR3 sequence: CASSLVAASGPRTYEQYF. CDR3 DNA: TGTGCCAGCAGCTTGGTAGCGGCTAGCGGGCCCCGCACCTACGAGCAGTACTTC. This chain uses TRBV5-5 with TRBJ2-7; 8 bases align to TRBD2. The CDR3 extends over 18 amino acids. Per germline, CDR1 SGHKS and CDR2 YYEKEE (reference sequence). V shed 0 bases and J 2 bases; nucleotides not matched to a gene: 13. The full variable domain, in which reference TRBV5-5 and TRBJ2-7 provide the parts outside the CDR3, is DAGVTQSPTHLIKTRGQQVTLRCSPISGHKSVSWYQQVLGQGPQFIFQYYEKEERGRGNFPDRFSARQFPNYSSELNVNALLLGDSALYLCASSLVAASGPRTYEQYFGPGTRLTVT.